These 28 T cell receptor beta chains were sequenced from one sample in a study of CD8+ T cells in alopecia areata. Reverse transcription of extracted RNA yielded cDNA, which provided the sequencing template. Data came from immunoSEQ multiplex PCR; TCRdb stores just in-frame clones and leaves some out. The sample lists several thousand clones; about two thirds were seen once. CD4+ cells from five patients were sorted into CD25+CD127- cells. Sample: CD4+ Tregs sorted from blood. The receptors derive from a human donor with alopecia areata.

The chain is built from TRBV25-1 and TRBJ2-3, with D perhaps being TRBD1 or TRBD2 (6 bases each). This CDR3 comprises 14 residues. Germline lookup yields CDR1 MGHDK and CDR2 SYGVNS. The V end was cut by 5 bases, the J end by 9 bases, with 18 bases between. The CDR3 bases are TGTGCCAGCAGTCCAGACGGGGGCAGGGTGACGCAGTATTTT. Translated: CASSPDGGRVTQYF.

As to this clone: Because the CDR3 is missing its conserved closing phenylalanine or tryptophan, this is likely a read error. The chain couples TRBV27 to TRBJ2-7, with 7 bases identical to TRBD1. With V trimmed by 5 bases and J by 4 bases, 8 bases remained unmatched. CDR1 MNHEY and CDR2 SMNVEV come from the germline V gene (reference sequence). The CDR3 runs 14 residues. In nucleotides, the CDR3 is TGTGCCAGCAGTCCGTCGACAGGGAGATACGAGCAGTACCTC. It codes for CASSPSTGRYEQYL.

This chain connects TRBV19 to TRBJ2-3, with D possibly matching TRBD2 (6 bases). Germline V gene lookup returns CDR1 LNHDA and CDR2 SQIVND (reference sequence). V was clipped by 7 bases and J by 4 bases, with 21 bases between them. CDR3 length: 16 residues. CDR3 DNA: TGTGCCAGTATGGGGGTTAGCGGCAAGGCAGCAGATACGCAGTATTTT. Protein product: CASMGVSGKAADTQYF.

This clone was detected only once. CDR3 sequence: CASSKGTGTGGQDTQYF. The DNA of the CDR3 is TGCGCCAGCAGCAAAGGCACCGGGACAGGGGGCCAGGATACGCAGTATTTT. V usage is TRBV5-1 and J usage is TRBJ2-3, with 12 bases matching TRBD1. V lost 4 bases, J lost 6 bases, and 12 bases stayed unmatched. Germline assignment: CDR1 SGHRS and CDR2 YFSETQ. The CDR3 consists of 17 residues.

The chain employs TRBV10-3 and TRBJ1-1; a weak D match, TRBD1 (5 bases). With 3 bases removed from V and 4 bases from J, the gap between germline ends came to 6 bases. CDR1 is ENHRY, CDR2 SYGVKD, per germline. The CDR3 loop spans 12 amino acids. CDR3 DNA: TGTGCCATCAGTGATGGGGGCACTGAAGCTTTCTTT. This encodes CAISDGGTEAFF.

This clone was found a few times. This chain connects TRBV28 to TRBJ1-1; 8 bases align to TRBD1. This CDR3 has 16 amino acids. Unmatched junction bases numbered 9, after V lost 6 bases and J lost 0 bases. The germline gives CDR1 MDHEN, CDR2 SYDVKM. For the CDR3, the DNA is TGTGCCAGCAGACAGATCGGACAGGGCATGAACACTGAAGCTTTCTTT. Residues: CASRQIGQGMNTEAFF.

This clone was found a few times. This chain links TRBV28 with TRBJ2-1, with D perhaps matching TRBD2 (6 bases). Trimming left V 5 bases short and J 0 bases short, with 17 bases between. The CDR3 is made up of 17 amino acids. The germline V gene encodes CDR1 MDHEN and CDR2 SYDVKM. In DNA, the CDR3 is TGTGCCAGCAGTCCACCCCCTAGCGTACTCTCCTACAATGAGCAGTTCTTC. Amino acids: CASSPPPSVLSYNEQFF.

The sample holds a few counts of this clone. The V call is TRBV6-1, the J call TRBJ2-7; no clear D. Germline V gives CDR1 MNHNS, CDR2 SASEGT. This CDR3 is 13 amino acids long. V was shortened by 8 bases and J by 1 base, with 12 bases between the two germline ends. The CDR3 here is CASLSRASYEQYF. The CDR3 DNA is TGTGCCAGCTTAAGTCGGGCGTCCTACGAGCAGTACTTC.

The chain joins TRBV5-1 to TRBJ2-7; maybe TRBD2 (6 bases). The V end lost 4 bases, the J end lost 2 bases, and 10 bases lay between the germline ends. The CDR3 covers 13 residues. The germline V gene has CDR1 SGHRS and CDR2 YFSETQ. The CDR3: CASSLWGAYEQYF. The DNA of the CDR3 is TGCGCCAGCAGCCTTTGGGGGGCCTACGAGCAGTACTTC.

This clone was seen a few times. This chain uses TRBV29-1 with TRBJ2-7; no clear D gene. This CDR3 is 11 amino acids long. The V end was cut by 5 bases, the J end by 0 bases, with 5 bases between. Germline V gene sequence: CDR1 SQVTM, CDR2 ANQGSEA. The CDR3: CSVRVSYEQYF. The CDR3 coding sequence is TGCAGCGTTCGGGTCTCCTACGAGCAGTACTTC.

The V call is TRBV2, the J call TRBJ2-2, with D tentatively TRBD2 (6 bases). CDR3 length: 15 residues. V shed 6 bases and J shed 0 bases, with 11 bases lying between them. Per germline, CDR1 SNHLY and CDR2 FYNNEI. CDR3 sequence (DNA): TGTGCCAGCAGGCCGGGACTCGCGAACACCGGGGAGCTGTTTTTT. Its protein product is CASRPGLANTGELFF. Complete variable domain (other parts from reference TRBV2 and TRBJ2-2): EPEVTQTPSHQVTQMGQEVILRCVPISNHLYFYWYRQILGQKVEFLVSFYNNEISEKSEIFDDQFSVERPDGSNFTLKIRSTKLEDSAMYFCASRPGLANTGELFFGEGSRLTVL.

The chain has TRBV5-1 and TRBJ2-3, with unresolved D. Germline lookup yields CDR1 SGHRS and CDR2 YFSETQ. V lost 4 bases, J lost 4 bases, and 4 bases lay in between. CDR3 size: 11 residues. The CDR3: CASSVADTQYF. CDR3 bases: TGCGCCAGCAGCGTAGCAGATACGCAGTATTTT.

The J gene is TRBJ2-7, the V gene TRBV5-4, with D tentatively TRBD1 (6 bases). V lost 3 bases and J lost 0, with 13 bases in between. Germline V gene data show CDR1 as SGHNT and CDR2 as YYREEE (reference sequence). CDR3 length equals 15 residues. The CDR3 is CASSSKQGNSYEQYF. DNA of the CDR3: TGTGCCAGCAGCTCAAAACAGGGAAACTCCTACGAGCAGTACTTC.

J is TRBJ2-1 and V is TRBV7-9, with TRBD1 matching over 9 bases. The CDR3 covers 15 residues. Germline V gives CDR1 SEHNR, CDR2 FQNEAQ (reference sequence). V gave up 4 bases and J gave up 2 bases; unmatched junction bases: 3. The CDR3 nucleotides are TGTGCCAGCAGCTCGGGACAGGGCCCCTACAATGAGCAGTTCTTC. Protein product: CASSSGQGPYNEQFF.

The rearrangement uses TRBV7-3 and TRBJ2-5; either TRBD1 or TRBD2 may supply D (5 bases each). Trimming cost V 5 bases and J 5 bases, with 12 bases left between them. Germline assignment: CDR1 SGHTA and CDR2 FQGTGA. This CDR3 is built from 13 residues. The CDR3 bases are TGTGCCAGCAGCCCGGGACCCTGGGAGACCCAGTACTTC. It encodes CASSPGPWETQYF.

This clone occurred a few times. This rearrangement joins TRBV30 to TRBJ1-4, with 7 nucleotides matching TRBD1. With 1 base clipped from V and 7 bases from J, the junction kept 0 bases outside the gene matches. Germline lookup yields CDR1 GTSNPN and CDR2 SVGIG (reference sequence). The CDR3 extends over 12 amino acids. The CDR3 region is CAWSGQGEKLFF. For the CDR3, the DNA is TGTGCCTGGAGTGGACAGGGTGAAAAACTGTTTTTT.

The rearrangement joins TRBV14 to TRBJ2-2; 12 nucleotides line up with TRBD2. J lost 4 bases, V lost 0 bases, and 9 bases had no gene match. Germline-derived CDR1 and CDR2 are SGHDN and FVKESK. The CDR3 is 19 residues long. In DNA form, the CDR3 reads TGTGCCAGCAGCCAAGATAGGCTAGCGGGAGGGCCTGTCACCGGGGAGCTGTTTTTT. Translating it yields CASSQDRLAGGPVTGELFF.

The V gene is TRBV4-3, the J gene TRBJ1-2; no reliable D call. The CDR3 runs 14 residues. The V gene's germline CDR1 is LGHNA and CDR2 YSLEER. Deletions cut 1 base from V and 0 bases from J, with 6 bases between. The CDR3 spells CASSQVNTNYGYTF. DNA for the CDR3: TGCGCCAGCAGCCAAGTTAATACTAACTATGGCTACACCTTC.

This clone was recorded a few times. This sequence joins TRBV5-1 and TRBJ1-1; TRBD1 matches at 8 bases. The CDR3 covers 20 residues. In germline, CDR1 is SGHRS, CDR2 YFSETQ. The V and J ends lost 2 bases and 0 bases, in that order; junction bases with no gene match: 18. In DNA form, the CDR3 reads TGCGCCAGCAGCTTCTATCCCCGGACAGGGCAGAGGGGGATGAACACTGAAGCTTTCTTT. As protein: CASSFYPRTGQRGMNTEAFF. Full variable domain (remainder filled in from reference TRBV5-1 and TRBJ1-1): KAGVTQTPRYLIKTRGQQVTLSCSPISGHRSVSWYQQTPGQGLQFLFEYFSETQRNKGNFPGRFSGRQFSNSRSEMNVSTLELGDSALYLCASSFYPRTGQRGMNTEAFFGQGTRLTVV.

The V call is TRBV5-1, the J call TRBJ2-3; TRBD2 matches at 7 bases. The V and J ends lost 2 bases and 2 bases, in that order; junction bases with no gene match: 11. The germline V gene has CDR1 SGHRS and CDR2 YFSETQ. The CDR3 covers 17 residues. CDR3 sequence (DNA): TGCGCCAGCAGCTTTTGGGCCCCTAGCGGTGTCACAGATACGCAGTATTTT. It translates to CASSFWAPSGVTDTQYF.

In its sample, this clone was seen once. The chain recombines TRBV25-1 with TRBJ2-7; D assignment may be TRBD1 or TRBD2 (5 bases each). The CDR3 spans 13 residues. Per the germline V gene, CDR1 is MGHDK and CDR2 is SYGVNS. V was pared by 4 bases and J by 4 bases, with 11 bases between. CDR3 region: CASSGGGYYEQYF. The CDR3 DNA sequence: TGTGCCAGCAGTGGTGGGGGATATTACGAGCAGTACTTC.

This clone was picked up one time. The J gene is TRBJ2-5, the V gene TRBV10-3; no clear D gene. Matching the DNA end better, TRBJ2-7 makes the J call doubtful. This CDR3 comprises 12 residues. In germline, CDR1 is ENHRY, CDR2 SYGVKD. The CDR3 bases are TGTGCCATCAGTGAGCAATCCTACGAGCAGTACTTC. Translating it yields CAISEQSYEQYF.

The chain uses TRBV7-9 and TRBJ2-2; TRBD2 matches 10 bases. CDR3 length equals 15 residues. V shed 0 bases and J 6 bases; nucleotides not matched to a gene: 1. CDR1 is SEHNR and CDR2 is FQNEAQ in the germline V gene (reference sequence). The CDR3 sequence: CASSLALAGAGELFF. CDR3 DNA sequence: TGTGCCAGCAGCTTAGCTCTAGCGGGAGCCGGGGAGCTGTTTTTT.

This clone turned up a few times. The CDR3 protein is CASSFRRGGSGSGTEAFF. DNA of the CDR3: TGTGCCAGCAGTTTTCGTAGGGGTGGTTCGGGTAGTGGCACTGAAGCTTTCTTT. V usage is TRBV27 and J usage is TRBJ1-1, with D possibly being TRBD1 (5 bases). CDR3 length equals 18 residues. Germline CDR1 and CDR2: MNHEY and SMNVEV (reference sequence). V lost 3 bases and J 4 bases, leaving 24 bases between the germline ends.

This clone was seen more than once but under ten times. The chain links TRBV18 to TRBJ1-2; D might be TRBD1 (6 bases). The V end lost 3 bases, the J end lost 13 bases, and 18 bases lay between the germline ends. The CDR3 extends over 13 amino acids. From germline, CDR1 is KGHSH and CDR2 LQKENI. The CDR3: CASSPSIQGLLTF. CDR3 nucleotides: TGTGCCAGCTCACCCTCAATACAGGGACTTCTCACCTTC. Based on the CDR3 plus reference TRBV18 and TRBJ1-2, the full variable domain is NAGVMQNPRHLVRRRGQEARLRCSPMKGHSHVYWYRQLPEEGLKFMVYLQKENIIDESGMPKERFSAEFPKEGPSILRIQQVVRGDSAAYFCASSPSIQGLLTFGSGTRLTVV.

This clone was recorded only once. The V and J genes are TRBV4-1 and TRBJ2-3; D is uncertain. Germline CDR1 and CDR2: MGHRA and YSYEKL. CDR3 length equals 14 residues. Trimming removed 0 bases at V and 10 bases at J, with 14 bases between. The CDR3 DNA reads TGCGCCAGCAGCCAAGAGCGGCAGGCTAGGGCGCAGTATTTT. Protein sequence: CASSQERQARAQYF.

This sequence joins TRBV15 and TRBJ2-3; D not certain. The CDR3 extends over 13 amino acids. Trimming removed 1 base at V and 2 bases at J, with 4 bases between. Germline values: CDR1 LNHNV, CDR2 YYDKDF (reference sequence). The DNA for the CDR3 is TGTGCCACCAGCAGAGGTTCCACAGATACGCAGTATTTT. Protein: CATSRGSTDTQYF.

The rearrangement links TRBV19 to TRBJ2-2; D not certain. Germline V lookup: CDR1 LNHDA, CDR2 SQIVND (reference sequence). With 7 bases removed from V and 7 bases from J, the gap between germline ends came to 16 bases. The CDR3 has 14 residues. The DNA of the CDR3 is TGTGCCAGTATGATGTCCGGGTGGGTCGGGGAGCTGTTTTTT. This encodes CASMMSGWVGELFF.